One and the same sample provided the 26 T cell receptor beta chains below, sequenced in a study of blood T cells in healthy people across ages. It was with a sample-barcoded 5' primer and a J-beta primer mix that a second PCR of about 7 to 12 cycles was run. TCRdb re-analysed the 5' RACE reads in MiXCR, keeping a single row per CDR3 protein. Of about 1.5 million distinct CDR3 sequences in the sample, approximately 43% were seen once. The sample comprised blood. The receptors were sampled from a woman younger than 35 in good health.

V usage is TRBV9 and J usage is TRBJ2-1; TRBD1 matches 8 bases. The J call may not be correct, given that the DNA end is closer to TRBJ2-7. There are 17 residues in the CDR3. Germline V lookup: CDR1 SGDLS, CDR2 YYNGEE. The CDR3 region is CASSVATGGRSYNEQYF. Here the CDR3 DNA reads TGTGCCAGCAGCGTAGCTACAGGGGGGAGGTCCTACAATGAGCAGTACTTC.

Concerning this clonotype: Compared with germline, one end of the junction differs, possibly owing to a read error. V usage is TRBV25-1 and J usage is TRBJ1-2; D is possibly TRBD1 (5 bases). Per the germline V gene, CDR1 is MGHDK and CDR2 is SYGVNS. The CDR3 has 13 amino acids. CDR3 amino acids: CASSEGSVYGCTF. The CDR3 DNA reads TGTGCCAGCAGCGAGGGGTCGGTCTATGGCTGCACCTTC.

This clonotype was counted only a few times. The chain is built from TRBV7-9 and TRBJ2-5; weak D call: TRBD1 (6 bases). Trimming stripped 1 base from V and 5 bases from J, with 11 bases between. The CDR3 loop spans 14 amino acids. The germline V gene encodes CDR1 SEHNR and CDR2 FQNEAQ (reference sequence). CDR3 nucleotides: TGTGCCAGCAGCTTAGTGGGCCAGGGGGAGACCCAGTACTTC. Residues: CASSLVGQGETQYF.

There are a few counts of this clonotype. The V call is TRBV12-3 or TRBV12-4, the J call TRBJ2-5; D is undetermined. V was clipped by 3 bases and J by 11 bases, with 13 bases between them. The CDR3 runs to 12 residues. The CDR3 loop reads CASSFGFDEQYF. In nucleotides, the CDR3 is TGTGCCAGCAGTTTCGGCTTCGATGAGCAGTACTTC.

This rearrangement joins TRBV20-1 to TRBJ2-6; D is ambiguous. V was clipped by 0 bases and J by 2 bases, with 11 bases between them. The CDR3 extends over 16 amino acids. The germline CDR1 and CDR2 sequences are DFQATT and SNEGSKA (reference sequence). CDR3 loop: CSARDRVLTGANVLTF. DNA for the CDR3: TGCAGTGCTAGAGATCGGGTCTTGACTGGGGCCAACGTCCTGACTTTC.

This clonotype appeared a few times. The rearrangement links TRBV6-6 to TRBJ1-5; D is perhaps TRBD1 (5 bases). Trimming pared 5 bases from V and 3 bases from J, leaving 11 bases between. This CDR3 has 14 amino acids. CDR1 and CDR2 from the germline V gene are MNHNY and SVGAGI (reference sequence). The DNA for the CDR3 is TGTGCCAGCAGTCCTCAGGGCACCAATCAGCCCCAGCATTTT. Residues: CASSPQGTNQPQHF.

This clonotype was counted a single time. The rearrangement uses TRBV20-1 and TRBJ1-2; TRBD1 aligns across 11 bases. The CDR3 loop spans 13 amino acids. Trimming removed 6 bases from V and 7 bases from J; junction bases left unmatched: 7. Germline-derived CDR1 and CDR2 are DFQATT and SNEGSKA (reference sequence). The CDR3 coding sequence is TGCAGTGCGCAGGACAGGGGGCCTTTTGGCTACACCTTC. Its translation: CSAQDRGPFGYTF.

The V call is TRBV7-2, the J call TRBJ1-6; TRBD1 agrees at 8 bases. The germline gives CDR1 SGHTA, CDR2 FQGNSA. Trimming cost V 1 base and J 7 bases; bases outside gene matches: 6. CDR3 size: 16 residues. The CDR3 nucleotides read TGTGCCAGCAGCTTAGTGGACAGGGCGACAAATTCACCCCTCCACTTT. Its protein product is CASSLVDRATNSPLHF.

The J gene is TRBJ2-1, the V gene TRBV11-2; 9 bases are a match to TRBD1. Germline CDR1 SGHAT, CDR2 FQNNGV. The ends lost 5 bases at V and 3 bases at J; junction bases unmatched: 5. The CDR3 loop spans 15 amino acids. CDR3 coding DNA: TGTGCCAGCAGCCTCTGGGACAGGGACTACAATGAGCAGTTCTTC. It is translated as CASSLWDRDYNEQFF.

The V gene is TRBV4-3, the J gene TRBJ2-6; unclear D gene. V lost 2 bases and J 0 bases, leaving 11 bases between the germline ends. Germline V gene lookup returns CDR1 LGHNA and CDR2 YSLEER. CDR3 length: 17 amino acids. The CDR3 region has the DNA TGCGCCAGCAGCCAACACGGTCGTGTCTCTGGGGCCAACGTCCTGACTTTC. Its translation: CASSQHGRVSGANVLTF.

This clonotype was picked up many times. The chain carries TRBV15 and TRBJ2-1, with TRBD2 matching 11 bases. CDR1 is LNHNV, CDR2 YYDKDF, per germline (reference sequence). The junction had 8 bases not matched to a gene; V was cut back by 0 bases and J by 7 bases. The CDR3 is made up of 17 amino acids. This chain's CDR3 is CATSRDRSGLAVNEQFF. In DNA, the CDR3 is TGTGCCACCAGCAGAGATCGTTCGGGACTAGCGGTTAATGAGCAGTTCTTC.

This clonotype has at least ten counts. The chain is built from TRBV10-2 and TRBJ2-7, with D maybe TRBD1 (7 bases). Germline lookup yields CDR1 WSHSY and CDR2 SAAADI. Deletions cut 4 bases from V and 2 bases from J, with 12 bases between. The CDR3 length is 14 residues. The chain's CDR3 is CASSGGDSTYEQYF. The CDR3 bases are TGCGCCAGCAGTGGGGGGGACAGCACCTACGAGCAGTACTTC.

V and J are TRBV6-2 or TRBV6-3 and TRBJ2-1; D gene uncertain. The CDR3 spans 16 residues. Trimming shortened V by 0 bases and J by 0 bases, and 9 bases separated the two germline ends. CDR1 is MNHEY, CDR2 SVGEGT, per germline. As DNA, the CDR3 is TGTGCCAGCAGTTACTCTTGGGAATTCTCCTACAATGAGCAGTTCTTC. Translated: CASSYSWEFSYNEQFF.

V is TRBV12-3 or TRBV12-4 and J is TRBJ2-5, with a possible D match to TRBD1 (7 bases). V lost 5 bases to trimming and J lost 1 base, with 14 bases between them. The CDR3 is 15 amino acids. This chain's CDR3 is CASSDAGQSQETQYF. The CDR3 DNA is TGTGCCAGCAGTGATGCGGGACAGTCCCAAGAGACCCAGTACTTC.

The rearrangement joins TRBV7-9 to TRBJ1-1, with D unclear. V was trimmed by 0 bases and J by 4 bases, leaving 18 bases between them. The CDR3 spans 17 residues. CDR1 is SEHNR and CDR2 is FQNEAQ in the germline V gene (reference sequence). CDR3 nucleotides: TGTGCCAGCAGCTTAGCTCTACGGACCGCGAAACCCACTGAAGCTTTCTTT. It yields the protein CASSLALRTAKPTEAFF.

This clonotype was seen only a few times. The DNA for the CDR3 is TGTGCCAGCAGCTCTTACTCACAGCCCGCGGGGGGAAACAATGAGCAGTTCTTC. Translated: CASSSYSQPAGGNNEQFF. The rearrangement links TRBV13 to TRBJ2-1; 8 bases align to TRBD2. The V segment lost 4 bases and the J segment 5 bases; nucleotides outside the gene matches: 16. Germline V lookup: CDR1 PRHDT, CDR2 FYEKMQ (reference sequence). The CDR3 has 18 amino acids.

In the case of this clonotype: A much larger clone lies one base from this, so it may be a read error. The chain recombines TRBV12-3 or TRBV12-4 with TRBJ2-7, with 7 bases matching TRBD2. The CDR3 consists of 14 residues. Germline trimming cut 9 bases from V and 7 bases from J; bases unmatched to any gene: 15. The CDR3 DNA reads TGTGCCAGTACAGCGGGAAGGCTCTACAATGAGCAGTACTTC. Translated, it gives CASTAGRLYNEQYF.

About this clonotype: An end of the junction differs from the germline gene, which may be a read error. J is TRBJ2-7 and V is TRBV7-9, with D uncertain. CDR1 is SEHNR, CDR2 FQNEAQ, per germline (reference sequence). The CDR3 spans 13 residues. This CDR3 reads CAGSLAATYEQYF. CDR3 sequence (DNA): TGTGCCGGCAGCTTAGCAGCTACCTACGAGCAGTACTTC.

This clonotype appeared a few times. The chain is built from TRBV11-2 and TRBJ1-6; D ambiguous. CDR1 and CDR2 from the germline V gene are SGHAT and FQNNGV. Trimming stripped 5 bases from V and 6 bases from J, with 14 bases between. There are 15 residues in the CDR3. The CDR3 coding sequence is TGTGCCAGCAGCCCGTATGGAGGGTCTAATTCACCCCTCCACTTT. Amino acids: CASSPYGGSNSPLHF.

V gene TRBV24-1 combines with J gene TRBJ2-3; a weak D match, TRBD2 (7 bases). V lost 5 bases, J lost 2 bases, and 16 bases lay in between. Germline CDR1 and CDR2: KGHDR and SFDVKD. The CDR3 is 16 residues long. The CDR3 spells CATSAAGAGDTDTQYF. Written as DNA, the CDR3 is TGTGCCACCAGTGCGGCGGGGGCGGGAGACACAGATACGCAGTATTTT.

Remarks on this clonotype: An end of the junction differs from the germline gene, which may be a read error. The CDR3 spells CAGSVDGMNTEAFF. The CDR3 DNA is TGTGCCGGCAGTGTGGACGGCATGAACACTGAAGCTTTCTTT. V is TRBV28 and J is TRBJ1-1; D not certain. The CDR3 runs 14 residues. From germline, CDR1 is MDHEN and CDR2 SYDVKM.

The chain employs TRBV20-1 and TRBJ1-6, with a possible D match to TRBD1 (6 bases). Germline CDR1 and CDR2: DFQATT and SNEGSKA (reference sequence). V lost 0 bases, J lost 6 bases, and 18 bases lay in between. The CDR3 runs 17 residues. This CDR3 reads CSAREMNRTASNSPLHF. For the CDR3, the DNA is TGCAGTGCTAGAGAGATGAACCGGACAGCGAGTAATTCACCCCTCCACTTT.

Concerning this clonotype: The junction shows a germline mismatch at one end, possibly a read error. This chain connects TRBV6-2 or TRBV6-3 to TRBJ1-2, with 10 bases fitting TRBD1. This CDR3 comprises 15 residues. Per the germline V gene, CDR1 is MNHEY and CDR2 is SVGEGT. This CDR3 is CANSNPGQGFHGYTF. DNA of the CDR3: TGTGCCAACAGTAATCCGGGACAGGGGTTTCATGGCTACACCTTC.

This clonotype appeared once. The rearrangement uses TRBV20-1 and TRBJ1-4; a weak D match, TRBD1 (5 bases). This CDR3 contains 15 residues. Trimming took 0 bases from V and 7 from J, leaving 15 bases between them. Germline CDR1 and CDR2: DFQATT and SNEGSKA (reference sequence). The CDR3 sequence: CSARDRRGFGEKLFF. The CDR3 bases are TGCAGTGCTAGAGATCGAAGGGGCTTTGGTGAAAAACTGTTTTTT.

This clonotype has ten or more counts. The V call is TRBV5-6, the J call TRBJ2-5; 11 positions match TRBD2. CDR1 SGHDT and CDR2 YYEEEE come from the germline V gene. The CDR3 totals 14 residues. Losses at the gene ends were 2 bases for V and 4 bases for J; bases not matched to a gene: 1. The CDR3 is CASSLGLAGETQYF. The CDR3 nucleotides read TGTGCCAGCAGCTTAGGACTAGCGGGAGAGACCCAGTACTTC. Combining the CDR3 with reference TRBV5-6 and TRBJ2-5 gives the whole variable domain DAGVTQSPTHLIKTRGQQVTLRCSPKSGHDTVSWYQQALGQGPQFIFQYYEEEERQRGNFPDRFSGHQFPNYSSELNVNALLLGDSALYLCASSLGLAGETQYFGPGTRLLVL.

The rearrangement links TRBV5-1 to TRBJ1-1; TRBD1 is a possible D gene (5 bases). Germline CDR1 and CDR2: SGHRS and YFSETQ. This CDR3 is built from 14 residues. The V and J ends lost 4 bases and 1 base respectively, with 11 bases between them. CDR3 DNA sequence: TGCGCCAGCAGCGATCAGGGACCGAACACTGAAGCTTTCTTT. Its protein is CASSDQGPNTEAFF. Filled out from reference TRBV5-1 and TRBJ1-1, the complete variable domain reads KAGVTQTPRYLIKTRGQQVTLSCSPISGHRSVSWYQQTPGQGLQFLFEYFSETQRNKGNFPGRFSGRQFSNSRSEMNVSTLELGDSALYLCASSDQGPNTEAFFGQGTRLTVV.